This TCR beta chain came from a study of blood T cell repertoires in COVID-19. About the research overall: T cells, B-cell-depleted T cells, or PBMCs provided the cDNA or gDNA that served as material.

Original processing methods: Reference gene primer amplification in the assay estimated nucleated cell counts. TCRdb's copy holds only in-frame clones and misses some; the assay was immunoSEQ multiplex PCR. V, J and clone size reflect that table, while D and trimming were determined from the DNA. The sample holds 180,000 or so clones, roughly 85% seen once. Trimming took 6 bases from V and 3 from J, leaving 15 bases between them. Per the germline V gene, CDR1 is MNHNY and CDR2 is SVGAGI (reference sequence). The CDR3 runs 15 residues. Specimen: peripheral blood. The chain joins TRBV6-6 to TRBJ2-1; D is possibly TRBD2 (6 bases). This clonotype originated in a man in his fifties or sixties with acute or convalescent COVID-19. This chain's CDR3 is CASSPGGLDYNEQFF. The CDR3 DNA follows: TGTGCCAGCAGCCCCGGGGGACTGGACTACAATGAGCAGTTCTTC.